This entry features one T cell receptor (beta chain) sequence. Its antigen remains unidentified. This entry is derived from a study of CD8 T cells in ankylosing spondylitis. Germline CDR1 is SGHRS and CDR2 is YFSETQ. The J segment lost 6 bases and the V segment lost 4 bases, leaving 9 bases of the junction unmatched. This CDR3 spans 14 amino acids. TCRdb called the 5' RACE reads again in MiXCR, with one record for every CDR3 protein. Of around 770,000 distinct CDR3 sequences detected, approximately 12% appear once; the ten largest clones hold approximately 0.51%. Regarding the study as a whole: Reactive arthritis synovial fluid and blood were previously reported to contain some motif variants. Apparently characteristic of ankylosing spondylitis blood was a TCR beta motif (fewer than 10 highly homologous variants). There was reportedly significant enrichment of clones that were disease-linked in matched ankylosing spondylitis synovial fluid.

The specimen was blood, either unsorted or a sorted T cell fraction (not recorded which). The V gene is TRBV5-1, the J gene TRBJ1-2; 7 bases align to TRBD1. The TCR was taken from a male donor with ankylosing spondylitis. The CDR3 sequence: CASSPRGTENGYTF. The CDR3 bases are TGCGCCAGCAGCCCCCGGGGGACAGAGAATGGCTACACCTTC.